Below, 22 T cell receptor beta chains from the same sample are listed, as sequenced in a study of blood T cell repertoires in COVID-19. The table came from immunoSEQ multiplex PCR; TCRdb's copy has only in-frame clones and leaves some out. The sample holds roughly 170,000 clones, 85% seen once. Sequences were obtained from peripheral blood. These receptors originate from a woman between 45 and 60 years old with COVID-19, enrolled during active disease.

This chain joins TRBV6-5 and TRBJ1-3; D perhaps matches TRBD1 (6 bases). This CDR3 comprises 16 residues. The germline V and J ends were trimmed by 2 bases and 0 bases, with 11 bases remaining between them. Germline CDR1 and CDR2: MNHEY and SVGAGI. The CDR3 loop reads CASSYKGHLSGNTIYF. DNA for the CDR3: TGTGCCAGCAGTTACAAGGGACACCTCTCTGGAAACACCATATATTTT.

This clone was recorded a few times. The chain links TRBV28 to TRBJ2-7; D might be TRBD2 (7 bases). The CDR3 length is 19 residues. From germline, CDR1 is MDHEN and CDR2 SYDVKM. Trimming took 2 bases from V and 2 from J, leaving 25 bases between them. CDR3 in DNA: TGTGCCAGCAGTTTAGCCAGGGGCGGAGACTTTGGGACTACCTACGAGCAGTACTTC. Translated: CASSLARGGDFGTTYEQYF.

V is TRBV28 and J is TRBJ2-2; 8 bases align to TRBD1. J gave up 7 bases and V 10 bases, and 14 bases lay outside the gene matches. The germline V gene has CDR1 MDHEN and CDR2 SYDVKM. The CDR3 totals 15 residues. CDR3 residues: CATKTPQGAGGELFF. The CDR3 region has the DNA TGTGCCACCAAAACCCCCCAGGGGGCTGGCGGGGAGCTGTTTTTT.

The chain links TRBV7-6 to TRBJ2-1; D is ambiguous. CDR1 SGHVS and CDR2 FNYEAQ come from the germline V gene. Trimming removed 5 bases at V and 0 bases at J, with 14 bases between. The CDR3 is made up of 16 amino acids. The chain's CDR3 is CASSMTQASSYNEQFF. CDR3 sequence (DNA): TGTGCCAGCAGCATGACACAAGCCAGCTCCTACAATGAGCAGTTCTTC.

There are a few counts of this clone. This chain links TRBV6-4 with TRBJ1-5; possibly TRBD1 for D (6 bases). V lost 6 bases and J 0 bases, leaving 21 bases between the germline ends. The CDR3 has 18 residues. Germline V gives CDR1 MRHNA, CDR2 SNTAGT. The CDR3 coding sequence is TGTGCCAGCAGCGGAGCATTGACAGGCCCTGGTAGCAATCAGCCCCAGCATTTT. Translation: CASSGALTGPGSNQPQHF.

The V call is TRBV6-5, the J call TRBJ1-1; weak D call: TRBD1 (5 bases). The V end lost 0 bases, the J end lost 4 bases, and 9 bases lay between the germline ends. The germline V gene encodes CDR1 MNHEY and CDR2 SVGAGI. CDR3 length equals 14 residues. The CDR3 protein is CASSYSEGSTEAFF. CDR3 nucleotides: TGTGCCAGCAGTTACTCGGAGGGGAGCACTGAAGCTTTCTTT.

V usage is TRBV4-2 and J usage is TRBJ2-3, with 15 nucleotides matching TRBD2. The CDR3 contains 16 residues. Germline lookup yields CDR1 LGHNA and CDR2 YNFKEQ. The trim removed 4 bases at V and 6 bases at J, leaving 5 bases unmatched. The CDR3 reads CASSPGTSGGMDTQYF. CDR3 sequence (DNA): TGTGCCAGCAGCCCCGGGACTAGCGGGGGGATGGATACGCAGTATTTT.

This clone appeared once. V and J are TRBV29-1 and TRBJ1-1, with no clear D. The V end lost 5 bases, the J end lost 8 bases, and 12 bases lay between the germline ends. This CDR3 contains 11 residues. Germline CDR1 and CDR2: SQVTM and ANQGSEA. CDR3 coding DNA: TGCAGCGTTATGGTGGCATTGGAAGCTTTCTTT. Protein: CSVMVALEAFF.

This chain joins TRBV5-1 and TRBJ2-3; D possibly corresponds to TRBD1 (5 bases). This CDR3 is built from 18 residues. Germline CDR1 and CDR2: SGHRS and YFSETQ. Between the trimmed V and J ends, which lost 5 bases and 4 bases, there was a span of 26 bases. CDR3 amino acids: CASRLLLTGAAPSDTQYF. In DNA, the CDR3 is TGCGCCAGCAGGCTTCTCTTGACTGGGGCCGCCCCTTCAGATACGCAGTATTTT.

This clone is medium-sized within its sample. V and J are TRBV6-2 or TRBV6-3 and TRBJ2-7, with 8 bases matching TRBD1. The CDR3 is 16 residues long. V lost 5 bases, J lost 2 bases, and 11 bases stayed unmatched. Germline CDR1 is MNHEY and CDR2 is SVGEGT. CDR3 amino acids: CASSTFGQGGPYEQYF. The CDR3 DNA sequence: TGTGCCAGCAGTACATTCGGACAGGGAGGCCCCTACGAGCAGTACTTC.

This chain joins TRBV29-1 and TRBJ2-3, with 7 bases fitting TRBD1. V dropped 7 bases and J dropped 2; count of bases not matched to a gene: 6. The V gene's germline CDR1 is SQVTM and CDR2 ANQGSEA. The CDR3 length is 13 residues. The CDR3 reads CSGKGANTDTQYF. Here the CDR3 DNA reads TGCAGCGGGAAGGGGGCAAACACAGATACGCAGTATTTT.

The chain combines TRBV18 with TRBJ1-1; the match to TRBD1 covers 8 bases. The trim removed 3 bases at V and 7 bases at J, leaving 7 bases unmatched. Germline V lookup: CDR1 KGHSH, CDR2 LQKENI. This CDR3 region has 14 residues. CDR3 protein: CASSPMDRVIEAFF. The CDR3 DNA is TGTGCCAGCTCACCTATGGACAGGGTGATTGAAGCTTTCTTT. The full variable domain, completed using reference TRBV18 and TRBJ1-1, is NAGVMQNPRHLVRRRGQEARLRCSPMKGHSHVYWYRQLPEEGLKFMVYLQKENIIDESGMPKERFSAEFPKEGPSILRIQQVVRGDSAAYFCASSPMDRVIEAFFGQGTRLTVV.

This clone was recorded a few times. The chain is built from TRBV5-1 and TRBJ1-6; maybe TRBD1 (6 bases). Germline assignment: CDR1 SGHRS and CDR2 YFSETQ. The CDR3 has 15 amino acids. Trimming left V 3 bases short and J 7 bases short, with 14 bases between. The CDR3 nucleotides read TGCGCCAGCAGCTCCCAGGGGCTCCTCAATTCACCCCTCCACTTT. Amino acids: CASSSQGLLNSPLHF.

The chain joins TRBV12-5 to TRBJ1-6, with 8 bases identical to TRBD1. Per germline, CDR1 LGHNT and CDR2 FRNRAP. CDR3 size: 14 residues. The V gene end was trimmed by 3 bases and the J gene end by 7 bases; junction bases not matched to a gene: 2. The CDR3 sequence: CASGFGTGNSPLHF. For the CDR3, the DNA is TGTGCTAGTGGTTTCGGGACAGGAAATTCACCCCTCCACTTT.

The CDR3 DNA reads as TGTGCCAGCAGCTTCCGCGGAACTGATGGCTACACCTTC. This gives the protein CASSFRGTDGYTF. V is TRBV5-6 and J is TRBJ1-2; D gene unclear. The germline V gene has CDR1 SGHDT and CDR2 YYEEEE. Between the trimmed V and J ends, which lost 2 bases and 6 bases, there was a span of 11 bases. This CDR3 contains 13 residues.

Comment on this clone: The junction differs from germline at one of its ends, possibly a read error. V usage is TRBV6-5 and J usage is TRBJ2-7; possible D gene TRBD2, 6 bases. This CDR3 contains 13 residues. CDR1 and CDR2 from the germline V gene are MNHEY and SVGAGI. The CDR3: CASSYGLGGTQLF. DNA for the CDR3: TGTGCCAGCAGTTACGGGCTAGGAGGGACCCAGCTCTTC.

The chain has TRBV12-3 or TRBV12-4 and TRBJ2-7; D is unresolved. V was cut by 6 bases and J by 2 bases, with 11 bases left in between. The CDR3 length is 13 residues. CDR3 nucleotides: TGTGCCAGCAGGACCGACAAGACCTACGAGCAGTACTTC. Translated: CASRTDKTYEQYF.

The chain joins TRBV6-5 to TRBJ1-2; tentative D call: TRBD1 (6 bases). The CDR3 sequence is 15 residues long. The V end lost 0 bases, the J end lost 4 bases, and 12 bases lay between the germline ends. Germline-derived CDR1 and CDR2 are MNHEY and SVGAGI. The CDR3 DNA follows: TGTGCCAGCAGTTACTCGCAGGGGATAGGCTATGGCTACACCTTC. Translating it yields CASSYSQGIGYGYTF.

The chain joins TRBV9 to TRBJ2-1; TRBD2 agrees at 11 bases. The V and J ends lost 2 bases and 5 bases, in that order; junction bases with no gene match: 6. This CDR3 comprises 16 residues. CDR1 and CDR2 (germline): SGDLS, YYNGEE. DNA for the CDR3: TGTGCCAGCAGCGTTAGCGGGGGGGCGTCTAACAATGAGCAGTTCTTC. It yields the protein CASSVSGGASNNEQFF. Using reference TRBV9 and TRBJ2-1 for the parts outside the CDR3, the full variable domain is DSGVTQTPKHLITATGQRVTLRCSPRSGDLSVYWYQQSLDQGLQFLIQYYNGEERAKGNILERFSAQQFPDLHSELNLSSLELGDSALYFCASSVSGGASNNEQFFGPGTRLTVL.

The genes are TRBV18 and TRBJ1-3; tentatively, D is TRBD1 (5 bases). The V gene's germline CDR1 is KGHSH and CDR2 LQKENI. V lost 0 bases and J 8 bases, leaving 11 bases between the germline ends. CDR3 length: 14 amino acids. Written as DNA, the CDR3 is TGTGCCAGCTCACCACCAATCGGGGGTGACACCATATATTTT. It encodes CASSPPIGGDTIYF.

The gene calls are TRBV10-2 and TRBJ2-3; 7 nucleotides align to TRBD1. With 7 bases clipped from V and 2 bases from J, the junction kept 6 bases outside the gene matches. CDR3 size: 14 residues. The germline V gene has CDR1 WSHSY and CDR2 SAAADI. The CDR3 loop is CASTEQGPTDTQYF. CDR3 DNA: TGCGCCAGCACCGAACAGGGGCCCACAGATACGCAGTATTTT.

DNA of the CDR3: TGCAGCGTTGAAGGACTAGTATCTCATGAGCAGTTCTTC. Encoded protein: CSVEGLVSHEQFF. The chain combines TRBV29-1 with TRBJ2-1, with a weak D call TRBD2 (6 bases). V shed 1 base and J shed 8 bases, with 12 bases lying between them. Germline loops: CDR1 SQVTM, CDR2 ANQGSEA. This CDR3 spans 13 amino acids.